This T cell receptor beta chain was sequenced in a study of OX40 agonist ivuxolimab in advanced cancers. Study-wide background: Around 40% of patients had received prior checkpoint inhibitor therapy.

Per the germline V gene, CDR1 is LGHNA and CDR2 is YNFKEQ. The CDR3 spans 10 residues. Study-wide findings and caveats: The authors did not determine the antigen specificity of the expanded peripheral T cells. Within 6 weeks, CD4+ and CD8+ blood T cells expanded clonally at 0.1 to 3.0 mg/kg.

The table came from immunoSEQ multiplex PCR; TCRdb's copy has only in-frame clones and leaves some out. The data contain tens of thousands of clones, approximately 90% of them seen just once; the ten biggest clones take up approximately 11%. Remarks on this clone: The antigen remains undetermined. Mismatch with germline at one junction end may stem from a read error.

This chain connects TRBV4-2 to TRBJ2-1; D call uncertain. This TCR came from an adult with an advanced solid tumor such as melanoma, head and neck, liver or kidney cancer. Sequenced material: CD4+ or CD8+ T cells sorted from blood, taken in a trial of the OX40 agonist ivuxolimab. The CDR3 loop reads CASSQEELLF. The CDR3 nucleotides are TGTGCCAGCAGCCAAGAGGAACTTCTCTTC.